This TCR beta chain was recovered during a study of cytomegalovirus exposure and HLA in healthy donors (dated by TCRdb to about 2017). Regarding the research as a whole: An earlier analysis of approximately 640 of the donors reported 250 to 350 Gb of sequence data and some 100 million unique TCR beta sequences from about 200 million T cells. Roughly 300 gigabases of sequencing data and around 87 million unique TCR sequences were included in an early release covering 550 to 650 HLA-typed donors. The genetic ancestry cluster associated with self-reported Caucasian donors included about 84% of the roughly 360 genotyped donors. The study aimed to test whether signatures of past pathogen exposure could be identified by cataloging public T cell receptors. The study used immunosequencing to profile the T cell repertoires of approximately 690 subjects and linked those repertoires to cytomegalovirus serostatus. Along with the 666-subject first cohort, a separate validation cohort of roughly 110 different subjects was used. To predict cytomegalovirus infection status, the study combined high-throughput TCR immunosequencing, statistical association of individual TCRs with disease status, and machine learning. In a later analysis, previously published TCR beta repertoires from more than 500 donors were re-analyzed and high-resolution HLA genotyping was added so that TCR occurrence patterns could be studied. Rather than drawing on any new phenotypic data, the later analysis identified candidate immune exposures from TCR beta sequences and the way those sequences occurred across donors. An earlier analysis of around 640 of the donors used high-throughput TCR beta sequencing to judge whether each TCR beta V gene segment behaved as functional or pseudogenic. Donor age, sex, ethnicity and CMV serostatus were compiled together with the repertoire data. A later genetic analysis used genome-wide SNP genotypes for about 65% of the roughly 700 donors, treating that subset as a discovery cohort. Every discovery cohort repertoire had been produced on one sequencing platform. Class I and class II HLA loci were covered by the typing at four-digit resolution. The number of typed donors differed by locus: about 629-640 for A, B, C, DRB1 and DQB1; approximately 540 for DQA1; approximately 600 for DPA1; and some 470 for DPB1. Because of strong linkage in the cohort, a few DR-DQ haplotypes were treated as single units for association and clustering. Among under 450 genotyped donors of the cohort, an average of around 240,000 unique TCR beta nucleotide sequences were sequenced per donor, around 18% of them non-productive. Overall study outcomes, separate from this receptor: Immune exposure information for the cohort was limited to CMV serostatus. A further reported finding was that TCR beta sequences accurately predicted the HLA-A and HLA-B alleles for most subjects in the first cohort. A total of 164 TCR beta chains were listed by the study as associated with cytomegalovirus. Some IMGT-functional V segments, including TRBV6-2 and TRBV6-3, could not be told apart with the 87-base-pair reads, so those segments were excluded. An earlier analysis of approximately 530 of the donors showed that most TCR beta V segments appeared in productive rearrangements either about 87% or about 30% of the time, which broadly matched IMGT annotations. Sequencing depth was assumed to be roughly uniform across donors in the presence/absence analyses, though that assumption may not hold. About 17 rarely observed V segments, including chromosome 9 orphons, were excluded from the earlier analysis of 550 to 700 of the donors because counts were too low. Correlated functional status among segregating V segments might be attributable to linkage disequilibrium, but an unknown experimental factor could not be ruled out. In a later analysis, most CMV-associated TCR beta chains were found to appear HLA-restricted, with HLA associations seemingly driven largely by CMV exposure. Most TCR sequences were observed very rarely across donors, whereas some public TCRs were present in many individuals. The classifier was reported to diagnose cytomegalovirus status with high specificity and sensitivity in both the original and validation cohorts. In a later analysis, several top co-occurrence clusters were reported to appear linked to parvovirus B19, influenza, CMV and Epstein-Barr virus. A few of the identified cytomegalovirus-associated TCR beta chains were confirmed in vitro to be specific for cytomegalovirus antigens. A cluster of highly shared sequence variants was judged likely to be a technical artifact of the sequencing pipeline. The authors suggested that the approach could potentially be extended to other disease states and immunological phenotypes. Assigning TCR associations to individual alleles was difficult when HLA alleles, especially DR and DQ, strongly co-occurred. V-gene and J-gene trimming of TCR beta chains was associated with a missense DCLRE1C variant in a later genetic analysis, and the association was replicated in an independent cohort. Compared with equally common non-associated chains, HLA-associated TCR beta chains in a later analysis were more clonally expanded and had lower generation probabilities. Compared with the roughly 700-donor mean, donors in an Asian-associated ancestry cluster had fewer N-insertions in productive TCRs, according to a later genetic analysis. At a false discovery rate of 0.05, a later analysis linked some 18,000 TCR beta sequences to specific HLA alleles. In a later analysis, the rate of TCR association differed among HLA loci, with DRB1 alleles having the most associated TCRs and HLA-C alleles having the fewest. HLA typing was unavailable for some donors at each locus, so association tests used only the typed subset. In this cohort, only TCR beta chains were sequenced, and detectable features were limited by the absence of alpha or paired-chain data.

The cohort comprised fewer than 750 healthy bone marrow donors. At the time of sampling, every cohort member was nominally healthy, though immune exposures that went unrecorded were likely present. The donor tested CMV seronegative and was one of the 352 seronegative cohort members. Every donor gave a peripheral blood sample, and the peripheral blood mononuclear cells from that sample were used for TCR beta sequencing. Genomic DNA extraction from the blood cell samples was performed with the Qiagen DNeasy Blood Extraction Kit. The method was the immunoSEQ multiplex PCR assay. For the multiplex PCR, a mixture combining 60 forward primers for TCR Vbeta segments and 13 reverse primers for TCR Jbeta segments was used. Amplification of the CDR3 region of rearranged TCR beta genes was performed with a multiplex PCR assay on genomic DNA. Amplified TCR beta libraries were sequenced as 87-base-pair reads on the Illumina HiSeq System. In the paper's pipeline: In a later analysis, some 80 million unique TCR beta chains were counted across the roughly 610 repertoires, and roughly 11 million of these chains were shared by at least two donors. To remove PCR and sequencing errors, raw reads were error-corrected and collapsed into unique sequences using a nearest-neighbor algorithm that merged closely related sequences. Alignment of CDR3 sequences to IMGT reference sequences was used to assign V, D and J gene segments. For a sequence to be retained, a match of at least six nucleotides was required to both a V gene segment and a J gene segment. A rearrangement counted as productive if the CDR3 had no stop codons and remained in frame with V and J, and every other rearrangement counted as non-productive. CDR3 was defined by IMGT convention, running from the second conserved V-encoded cysteine to the conserved J-encoded phenylalanine. The earlier analysis of about 590 of the donors excluded sequences that lacked an unambiguous match to a single V gene segment. In an earlier analysis of 587 of the donors, V segments were called functional above 56.7% productive rearrangements and were called segregating when the between-donor standard deviation exceeded 5%. A statistical classification framework was built for diagnosing cytomegalovirus status from the catalog of TCR beta chain sequences. A later analysis assigned V and J genes by comparing TCR nucleotide sequences with IMGT/GENE-DB human TR gene sequences. In a later analysis, CDR3 sequences and most-parsimonious VDJ recombination scenarios were assigned using the TCRdist pipeline. In a later analysis, each TCR beta chain was defined by its CDR3 amino acid sequence together with its V-gene family, and reads lacking a unique V-gene family were excluded. A later analysis removed 500 to 650 highly shared, low-generation-probability nucleotide sequences to deal with suspected cross-contamination and a sequencing artifact. For each public chain, a later analysis derived a clonal expansion index from normalized ranks of inferred template counts within each repertoire. In a later analysis, generation probabilities were computed with a VDJ recombination model fitted to out-of-frame rearrangements, and the resulting probabilities were checked against IGoR. A later analysis scored TCR-TCR, TCR-HLA and TCR-CMV co-occurrence with hypergeometric tests, applying a repertoire-size bias correction to TCR pairs. To estimate false discovery rates, a later analysis permuted the HLA or CMV assignments 20 times. In a later analysis, co-occurring TCRs were grouped using DBSCAN, and TCRdist sequence similarity was added for clustering within HLA-allele-positive subsets. Repertoires with fewer than 30,000 or more than 120,000 public chains were left out of co-occurrence clustering, as were a handful of repertoires with anomalous nucleotide sharing. The table was pulled from immuneACCESS by TCRdb, which kept in-frame rearrangements only. Such tables lose some clones; where checked, under half of the loss comes from unresolved V genes, and the rest has no known cause. V, J and clone size reflect that table, while D and trimming were determined from the DNA. This sample is represented by 200,000 to 250,000 clones; 75% to 80% of them were singletons. The ten largest clones represent about 1.8% of the sample.

Per the germline V gene (reference sequence), SEHNR is the CDR1 and FQNEAQ is the CDR2. V is pruned by 1 base and J by 3 bases, leaving 5 bases of the junction without a gene match. The CDR3, from cysteine to phenylalanine, totals 15 residues. The entry retains the CDR3 DNA only, 45 bases that are in frame from base 1. A remark on this clone: This clone's antigen is unknown. Base qualities are not provided; no much larger clone lies one nucleotide away.

The material sequenced was PBMCs. The rearrangement combines TRBV7-9 with TRBJ1-1; TRBD1 agrees with 7 junctional bases. The sequence was obtained from a man between 18 and 29 years old in good health and CMV-seronegative. The CDR3 sequence is CASSLEGGVDTEAFF. The DNA reads TGTGCCAGCAGCTTAGAAGGGGGCGTTGACACTGAAGCTTTCTTT.